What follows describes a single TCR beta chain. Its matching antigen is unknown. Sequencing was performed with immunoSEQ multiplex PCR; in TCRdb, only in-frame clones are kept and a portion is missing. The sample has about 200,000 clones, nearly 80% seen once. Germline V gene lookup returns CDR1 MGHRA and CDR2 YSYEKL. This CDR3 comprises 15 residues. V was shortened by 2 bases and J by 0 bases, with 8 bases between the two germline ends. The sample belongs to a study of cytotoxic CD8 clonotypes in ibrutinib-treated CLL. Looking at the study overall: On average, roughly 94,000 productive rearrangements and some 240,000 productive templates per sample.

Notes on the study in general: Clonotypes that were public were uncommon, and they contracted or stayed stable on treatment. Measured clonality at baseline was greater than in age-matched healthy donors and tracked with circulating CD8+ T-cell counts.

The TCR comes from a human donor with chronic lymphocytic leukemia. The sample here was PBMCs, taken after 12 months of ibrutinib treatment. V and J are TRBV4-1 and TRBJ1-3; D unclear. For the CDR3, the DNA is TGCGCCAGCAGCCAATCCAGCCGCTCTGGAAACACCATATATTTT. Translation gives CASSQSSRSGNTIYF.